The 27 T cell receptor beta chains below come from one sample, sequenced in a study of T cells in Graves' hyperthyroidism and ophthalmopathy. Authors of the study amplified TCR beta CDR3 regions from RNA transcripts. A first-round RT-PCR of the TCR CDR3 used the HTBI primer set. A single record per CDR3 protein comes from TCRdb applying MiXCR to the multiplex PCR reads. The sample comprises a few hundred thousand distinct CDR3 sequences, just over 45% of which are singletons, and around 7.7% rests with the top ten. Material: peripheral blood or thyroid tissue (not recorded which). Source of these receptors: a woman between 18 and 29 years old with Graves' hyperthyroidism.

In this sample, this clonotype turned up a few times. The chain couples TRBV14 to TRBJ1-2; the D is unclear. From germline, CDR1 is SGHDN and CDR2 FVKESK. Trimming took 0 bases from V and 4 from J, leaving 12 bases between them. This CDR3 spans 15 amino acids. The CDR3 sequence: CASSQDFRASYGYTF. The CDR3 nucleotides read TGTGCCAGCAGCCAAGATTTCCGGGCTTCCTATGGCTACACCTTC. The complete variable domain, with remaining parts taken from reference TRBV14 and TRBJ1-2, reads EAGVTQFPSHSVIEKGQTVTLRCDPISGHDNLYWYRRVMGKEIKFLLHFVKESKQDESGMPNNRFLAERTGGTYSTLKVQPAELEDSGVYFCASSQDFRASYGYTFGSGTRLTVV.

This clonotype was detected only once. The chain links TRBV20-1 to TRBJ1-2; no clear D. Trimming took off 6 bases at V and 8 bases at J, with 10 bases between the two ends. This CDR3 is 10 amino acids long. Germline CDR1 reads DFQATT; CDR2 reads SNEGSKA (reference sequence). The CDR3 protein is CSAGREGYTF. DNA for the CDR3: TGCAGTGCAGGGCGGGAGGGCTACACCTTC.

The V call is TRBV27, the J call TRBJ2-5; TRBD2 agrees at 13 bases. This CDR3 region has 17 residues. CDR1 and CDR2 from the germline V gene are MNHEY and SMNVEV (reference sequence). The V and J ends lost 5 bases and 3 bases, in that order; junction bases with no gene match: 9. CDR3 nucleotide sequence: TGTGCCAGCAGTATAAGGACTAGCGGGAGAAGGGAAGAGACCCAGTACTTC. Residues: CASSIRTSGRREETQYF.

This chain joins TRBV7-4 and TRBJ1-5, with D unresolved. Looked up from germline, CDR1 is SGHVT and CDR2 is SQSDAQ. The CDR3 is 15 residues long. Trimming cost V 5 bases and J 5 bases, with 16 bases left between them. The CDR3 nucleotides read TGTGCCAGCAGCCGACTAGTCTACAATGATCAGCCCCAGCATTTT. This sequence encodes CASSRLVYNDQPQHF.

Concerning this clonotype itself: Since a much larger clone is just one base distant, this may be a read error. The genes are TRBV9 and TRBJ2-2, with D uncertain. CDR3 length: 10 amino acids. Per the germline V gene, CDR1 is SGDLS and CDR2 is YYNGEE. The CDR3 sequence: CASSVGGLFF. The CDR3 DNA follows: TGTGCCAGCAGCGTAGGGGGGCTGTTTTTT.

This clonotype was picked up a small number of times. This chain joins TRBV2 and TRBJ1-6, with TRBD1 as a possible D gene (5 bases). Germline V gene data show CDR1 as SNHLY and CDR2 as FYNNEI. This CDR3 has 14 residues. Trimming took off 1 base at V and 14 bases at J, with 15 bases between the two ends. This chain's CDR3 is CASSEGVGTRSLHF. DNA for the CDR3: TGTGCCAGCAGTGAAGGCGTCGGGACTAGGTCCCTCCACTTT.

This clonotype has at least ten counts. The genes are TRBV10-2 and TRBJ1-2; TRBD1 agrees at 9 bases. This CDR3 is 14 amino acids long. With V trimmed by 1 base and J by 8 bases, 5 bases remained unmatched. The germline gives CDR1 WSHSY, CDR2 SAAADI. DNA for the CDR3: TGCGCCAGCAGTGAGTTCGGGACAGGGTACGGCTACACCTTC. It codes for CASSEFGTGYGYTF.

The sample holds many counts of this clonotype. This rearrangement joins TRBV19 to TRBJ1-2; no firm D call. Trimming took 7 bases from V and 7 from J, leaving 19 bases between them. CDR1 is LNHDA and CDR2 is SQIVND in the germline V gene (reference sequence). The CDR3 totals 14 residues. CDR3 nucleotides: TGTGCCAGTAACGGGCCACTGGCCTCTAGTGGCTACACCTTC. Protein: CASNGPLASSGYTF.

Worth noting for this clonotype: Because the CDR3's place on the DNA is in doubt, the DNA is left out and the CDR3 is given as listed by TCRdb. The V and J genes are TRBV7-9 and TRBJ2-2. The CDR3 contains 11 residues when both ends are counted. Germline V gene lookup returns CDR1 SEHNR and CDR2 FQNEAQ (reference sequence). The CDR3 sequence: CASSFQGSCFF.

This chain joins TRBV19 and TRBJ2-7; TRBD2 might be the D (6 bases). This CDR3 is 12 amino acids long. The ends were cut back, 6 bases at V and 9 bases at J, with 15 bases in the middle. Looked up from germline, CDR1 is LNHDA and CDR2 is SQIVND (reference sequence). The CDR3 sequence: CASSGSLDTQYF. In DNA, the CDR3 is TGTGCCAGTAGCGGGAGTTTGGATACGCAGTACTTC.

This clonotype was recorded many times. The chain couples TRBV2 to TRBJ1-4; D is unclear. The CDR3 is made up of 11 amino acids. CDR1 SNHLY and CDR2 FYNNEI come from the germline V gene. V lost 5 bases to trimming and J lost 4 bases, with 2 bases between them. This chain's CDR3 is CASSINEKLFF. DNA for the CDR3: TGTGCCAGCAGTATTAATGAAAAACTGTTTTTT.

The chain has TRBV7-2 and TRBJ2-1; no clear D. The CDR3 totals 13 residues. Germline V gene lookup returns CDR1 SGHTA and CDR2 FQGNSA. The V end was cut by 5 bases, the J end by 5 bases, with 10 bases between. The CDR3 DNA is TGTGCCAGCAGCCCCTACGCGGACAATGAGCAGTTCTTC. Translated: CASSPYADNEQFF.

This chain joins TRBV7-2 and TRBJ1-2; D gene ambiguous. The CDR3 consists of 14 residues. The V and J ends lost 5 bases and 8 bases respectively, with 18 bases between them. CDR1 and CDR2 from the germline V gene are SGHTA and FQGNSA. CDR3 region: CASSVRAAEYGYTF. CDR3 DNA sequence: TGTGCCAGCAGCGTCCGGGCCGCCGAGTACGGCTACACCTTC.

Regarding this clonotype: This may stem from a read error, because a much larger clone lies one nucleotide away. The rearrangement joins TRBV7-2 to TRBJ2-2; no clear D. Trimming removed 8 bases from V and 1 base from J, with 11 bases in between. The CDR3 contains 14 residues. CDR1 is SGHTA and CDR2 is FQGNSA in the germline V gene. The CDR3 loop reads CASSTPRNTGELFF. The CDR3 nucleotides are TGTGCCAGCTCGACCCCCAGGAACACCGGGGAGCTGTTTTTT.

A word on this clonotype: A read error may explain this, as a much larger clone is one base away. The gene calls are TRBV29-1 and TRBJ2-7; D unresolved. Trimming left V 5 bases short and J 6 bases short, with 17 bases between. The CDR3 contains 13 residues. The germline CDR1 and CDR2 sequences are SQVTM and ANQGSEA. The CDR3 DNA reads as TGCAGCGTTCGGACCCCCTCGGGTGGCGAGCAGTACTTC. Protein sequence: CSVRTPSGGEQYF.

This clonotype was observed a few times. This chain connects TRBV7-2 to TRBJ2-1; D might be TRBD1 (5 bases). V was shortened by 3 bases and J by 7 bases, with 10 bases between the two germline ends. This CDR3 spans 13 amino acids. Germline loops: CDR1 SGHTA, CDR2 FQGNSA. CDR3 in amino acids: CASSFAGWNEQFF. The CDR3 bases are TGTGCCAGCAGCTTCGCAGGGTGGAATGAGCAGTTCTTC.

Notes on this clonotype: Just one base apart from a much larger clone, this may be a read error. The chain couples TRBV4-3 to TRBJ1-2; D is undetermined. Trimming stripped 1 base from V and 4 bases from J, with 10 bases between. CDR3 length: 14 amino acids. Germline CDR1 is LGHNA and CDR2 is YSLEER. The CDR3 loop reads CASSQANPLYGYTF. For the CDR3, the DNA is TGCGCCAGCAGCCAAGCGAACCCCCTCTATGGCTACACCTTC.

This clonotype was found many times. V gene TRBV12-3 or TRBV12-4 combines with J gene TRBJ2-7; TRBD2 agrees at 7 bases. The CDR3 runs to 12 residues. The CDR3 spells CGSASGSYEQYF. The CDR3, as DNA: TGTGGTTCGGCTAGCGGATCCTACGAGCAGTACTTC.

At least ten counts were recorded for this clonotype. The chain has TRBV10-3 and TRBJ2-7; 7 positions match TRBD1. The J segment lost 12 bases and the V segment lost 6 bases, leaving 20 bases of the junction unmatched. The CDR3 length is 15 residues. Germline CDR1 ENHRY, CDR2 SYGVKD. The DNA of the CDR3 is TGTGCCATCAGCATAGACAGGGATAAGTCGGGGCCCCTGTACTTC. This encodes CAISIDRDKSGPLYF.

The V call is TRBV7-2, the J call TRBJ2-5; 8 positions agree with TRBD1. This CDR3 contains 15 residues. V lost 5 bases, J lost 9 bases, and 14 bases stayed unmatched. CDR1 is SGHTA and CDR2 is FQGNSA in the germline V gene. CDR3 DNA sequence: TGTGCCAGCAGCAATAGGACAGGGTCGGGTCAGCCCCAGTACTTC. This codes for CASSNRTGSGQPQYF.

This chain joins TRBV2 and TRBJ1-1; 7 positions match TRBD1. This CDR3 comprises 14 residues. Germline V gene data show CDR1 as SNHLY and CDR2 as FYNNEI. Trimming took 5 bases from V and 5 from J; bases not matched to a gene: 8. The CDR3 DNA follows: TGTGCCAGCAGTCCGGGACAGTTGGATACTGAAGCTTTCTTT. Protein: CASSPGQLDTEAFF.

The rearrangement links TRBV9 to TRBJ1-2, with a possible D match to TRBD1 (5 bases). Germline-derived CDR1 and CDR2 are SGDLS and YYNGEE. This CDR3 has 12 residues. The ends were cut back, 0 bases at V and 13 bases at J, with 13 bases in the middle. In nucleotides, the CDR3 is TGTGCCAGCAGCGTAGCTAGGCGGGACTTCACCTTC. This codes for CASSVARRDFTF.

This clonotype was counted at least ten times. V gene TRBV7-3 combines with J gene TRBJ2-7; 14 bases are a match to TRBD2. V lost 4 bases, J lost 6 bases, and 11 bases stayed unmatched. Germline V CDR1 and CDR2: SGHTA, FQGTGA. This CDR3 contains 17 residues. The CDR3 region is CASSSPGGTSGRSEQYF. The CDR3 DNA reads as TGTGCCAGCAGCTCACCAGGGGGGACTAGCGGGAGATCCGAGCAGTACTTC.

This clonotype was counted at least ten times. V is TRBV12-5 and J is TRBJ1-3; 11 bases are shared with TRBD1. The germline gives CDR1 LGHNT, CDR2 FRNRAP. The CDR3 spans 17 residues. V lost 4 bases to trimming and J lost 7 bases; unmatched junction nucleotides: 12. CDR3 sequence reads: CASGSPPQGQGVNTIYF. CDR3 nucleotide sequence: TGTGCTAGTGGTTCCCCTCCACAGGGACAGGGGGTGAACACCATATATTTT. The complete variable domain, with remaining parts taken from reference TRBV12-5 and TRBJ1-3, reads DARVTQTPRHKVTEMGQEVTMRCQPILGHNTVFWYRQTMMQGLELLAYFRNRAPLDDSGMPKDRFSAEMPDATLATLKIQPSEPRDSAVYFCASGSPPQGQGVNTIYFGEGSWLTVV.

The chain uses TRBV2 and TRBJ2-3, with D uncertain. V was pared by 8 bases and J by 2 bases, with 11 bases between. Germline V gives CDR1 SNHLY, CDR2 FYNNEI. The CDR3 extends over 13 amino acids. CDR3 nucleotide sequence: TGTGCCAGCCAGAGTTGGGTCACAGATACGCAGTATTTT. Protein: CASQSWVTDTQYF.

This rearrangement joins TRBV20-1 to TRBJ1-5; 8 nucleotides agree with TRBD1. V was pared by 6 bases and J by 6 bases, with 7 bases of the junction left unmatched. Germline V gene lookup returns CDR1 DFQATT and CDR2 SNEGSKA (reference sequence). There are 13 residues in the CDR3. CDR3 DNA: TGCAGTGCCGAGGCAGGGGGCGGTCAGCCCCAGCATTTT. This sequence encodes CSAEAGGGQPQHF.

About this clonotype itself: This is likely a read error, given that the CDR3 carries no conserved phenylalanine or tryptophan at its end. V usage is TRBV19 and J usage is TRBJ1-1; tentative D call: TRBD1 (5 bases). This CDR3 has 12 amino acids. Germline V gene data show CDR1 as LNHDA and CDR2 as SQIVND (reference sequence). V was clipped by 4 bases and J by 10 bases, with 13 bases between them. As DNA, the CDR3 is TGTGCCAGTAGTAAGCCCAGGGAGACAGCTTTCTCT. As protein: CASSKPRETAFS.